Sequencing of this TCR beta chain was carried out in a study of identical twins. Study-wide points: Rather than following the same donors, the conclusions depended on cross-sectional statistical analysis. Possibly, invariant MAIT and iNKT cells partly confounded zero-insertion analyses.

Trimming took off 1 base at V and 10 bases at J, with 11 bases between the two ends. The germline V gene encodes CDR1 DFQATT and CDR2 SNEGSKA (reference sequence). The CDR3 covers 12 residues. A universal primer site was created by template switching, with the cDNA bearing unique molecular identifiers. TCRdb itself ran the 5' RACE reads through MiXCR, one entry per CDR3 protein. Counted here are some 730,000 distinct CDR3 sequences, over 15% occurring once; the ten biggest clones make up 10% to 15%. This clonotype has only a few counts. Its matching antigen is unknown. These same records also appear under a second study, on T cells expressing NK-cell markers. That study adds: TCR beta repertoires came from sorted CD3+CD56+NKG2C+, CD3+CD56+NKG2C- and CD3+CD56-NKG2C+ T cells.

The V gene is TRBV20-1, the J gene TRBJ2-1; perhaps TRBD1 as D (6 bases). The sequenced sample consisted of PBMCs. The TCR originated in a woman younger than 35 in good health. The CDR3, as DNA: TGCAGTGCTAGAGGGGGGCCCTGGGAGCAGTTCTTC. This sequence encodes CSARGGPWEQFF.